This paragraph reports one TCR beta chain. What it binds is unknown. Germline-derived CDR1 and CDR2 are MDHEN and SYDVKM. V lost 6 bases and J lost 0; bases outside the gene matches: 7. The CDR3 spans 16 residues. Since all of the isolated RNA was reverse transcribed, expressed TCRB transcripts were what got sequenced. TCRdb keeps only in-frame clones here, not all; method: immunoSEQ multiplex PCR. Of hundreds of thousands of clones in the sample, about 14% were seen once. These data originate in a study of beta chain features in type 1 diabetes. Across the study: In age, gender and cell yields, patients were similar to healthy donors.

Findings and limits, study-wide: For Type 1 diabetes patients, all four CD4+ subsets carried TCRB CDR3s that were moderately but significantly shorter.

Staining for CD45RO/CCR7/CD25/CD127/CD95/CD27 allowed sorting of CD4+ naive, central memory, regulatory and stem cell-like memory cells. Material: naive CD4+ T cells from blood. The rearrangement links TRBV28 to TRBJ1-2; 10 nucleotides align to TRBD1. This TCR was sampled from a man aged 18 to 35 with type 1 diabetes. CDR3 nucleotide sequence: TGTGCCAGCAGGCTAGGACAGGGGGATTCTAACTATGGCTACACCTTC. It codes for CASRLGQGDSNYGYTF.